Sequencing of this T cell receptor (beta chain) was carried out in a study of beta chain features in type 1 diabetes. Study information: Healthy donors and patients showed comparable age, gender and cell yields. Overall study findings and caveats: TCRB repertoires of naive, central memory and Treg cells appeared more similar among patients than among healthy donors.

Every bit of the isolated RNA underwent reverse transcription, so sequencing read expressed TCRB transcripts. The assay was immunoSEQ multiplex PCR, and TCRdb's table has in-frame clones only and misses some. This table holds hundreds of thousands of clones, roughly 12% found once. One heparinised blood draw, averaging roughly 0.12 L, came from each donor. Based on CD45RO/CCR7/CD25/CD127/CD95/CD27, CD4+ regulatory, stem cell-like memory, naive and central memory cells were sorted. This clone was detected a few times. No antigen is known for it. The CDR3 spans 14 residues. V lost 1 base and J 6 bases, leaving 12 bases between the germline ends. Germline V gene sequence: CDR1 LGHNA, CDR2 YSLEER.

This TCR was recovered from a man aged 18 to 30 in good health. Sequencing used naive CD4+ T cells from blood. The chain couples TRBV4-3 to TRBJ1-2; D perhaps matches TRBD1 (6 bases). The CDR3 here is CASSQGRGGDGYTF. The CDR3 nucleotides read TGCGCCAGCAGCCAAGGGCGAGGGGGTGATGGCTACACCTTC.